The 10 T cell receptor beta chains in this list originate from one sample, sequenced in a study of cytomegalovirus exposure and HLA in healthy donors. 13 Jbeta primers and 60 Vbeta primers were used for the PCR. Clones were read by immunoSEQ multiplex PCR, and TCRdb kept only the in-frame ones, dropping some. The sample lists 150,000 or so clones, 70% to 90% occurring once. The sample comprised PBMCs. The receptors were sampled from a woman younger than 35 in good health and CMV-seronegative.

This chain links TRBV11-2 with TRBJ2-3; D is unresolved. V lost 3 bases, J lost 3 bases, and 10 bases lay in between. Looked up from germline, CDR1 is SGHAT and CDR2 is FQNNGV. The length of the CDR3 is 14 residues. CDR3 bases: TGTGCCAGCAGCTTCTTCGGTCTGACAGATACGCAGTATTTT. Encoded protein: CASSFFGLTDTQYF.

The gene calls are TRBV28 and TRBJ2-6; D gene uncertain. Per the germline V gene, CDR1 is MDHEN and CDR2 is SYDVKM. The CDR3 is 17 residues long. Trimming took off 4 bases at V and 4 bases at J, with 17 bases between the two ends. The CDR3 sequence: CASSSSIGGSGANVLTF. CDR3 in DNA: TGTGCCAGCAGTTCTTCAATCGGCGGATCCGGGGCCAACGTCCTGACTTTC.

V and J are TRBV7-2 and TRBJ1-1; D is unclear. Germline V lookup: CDR1 SGHTA, CDR2 FQGNSA. Trimming shortened V by 5 bases and J by 0 bases, and 13 bases separated the two germline ends. The length of the CDR3 is 15 residues. CDR3 nucleotide sequence: TGTGCCAGCAGCGCCTACGCCACAGTGAACACTGAAGCTTTCTTT. Its protein product is CASSAYATVNTEAFF. Supplemented by reference TRBV7-2 and TRBJ1-1, the full variable domain reads GAGVSQSPSNKVTEKGKDVELRCDPISGHTALYWYRQSLGQGLEFLIYFQGNSAPDKSGLPSDRFSAERTGGSVSTLTIQRTQQEDSAVYLCASSAYATVNTEAFFGQGTRLTVV.

The chain combines TRBV2 with TRBJ1-5; TRBD1 aligns across 12 bases. CDR1 is SNHLY, CDR2 FYNNEI, per germline. The V segment lost 2 bases and the J segment 5 bases; nucleotides outside the gene matches: 10. This CDR3 comprises 18 residues. CDR3 DNA: TGTGCCAGCAGTGAAAGGTTTTGGGGGACAGGGGGCGATCAGCCCCAGCATTTT. It yields the protein CASSERFWGTGGDQPQHF.

This sequence joins TRBV28 and TRBJ2-1, with 11 bases that match TRBD2. Germline V lookup: CDR1 MDHEN, CDR2 SYDVKM. The J segment lost 9 bases and the V segment lost 1 base, leaving 11 bases of the junction unmatched. The CDR3 consists of 17 residues. The CDR3 DNA is TGTGCCAGCAGTTTATTTCGGGCTAGCGGGAGGAGGAGTGAGCAGTTCTTC. As protein: CASSLFRASGRRSEQFF.

J is TRBJ2-1 and V is TRBV5-6, with 7 positions matching TRBD1. With V trimmed by 1 base and J by 7 bases, 11 bases remained unmatched. The CDR3 has 16 amino acids. Germline V lookup: CDR1 SGHDT, CDR2 YYEEEE. This chain's CDR3 is CASSLWEQGSVNEQFF. For the CDR3, the DNA is TGTGCCAGCAGCTTGTGGGAACAGGGGTCTGTAAATGAGCAGTTCTTC.

The chain carries TRBV7-9 and TRBJ2-7; 8 nucleotides match TRBD2. The CDR3 is 16 residues long. Trimming took 5 bases from V and 6 from J; bases not matched to a gene: 15. Germline V gives CDR1 SEHNR, CDR2 FQNEAQ (reference sequence). CDR3 protein: CASSLPSGGASGEQYF. The CDR3 coding sequence is TGTGCCAGCAGCCTACCCTCCGGGGGGGCCTCGGGCGAGCAGTACTTC.

The rearrangement joins TRBV23-1 to TRBJ1-3, with 7 positions matching TRBD1. TRBV23-1 is assigned to the ORF class and has an uncertain function. The CDR3 covers 18 residues. The V gene end was trimmed by 4 bases and the J gene end by 0 bases; junction bases not matched to a gene: 12. In DNA form, the CDR3 reads TGCGCCAGCAGTCCGGAGGGAGACAGGGCCGCCTCTGGAAACACCATATATTTT. Its protein is CASSPEGDRAASGNTIYF.

The chain combines TRBV9 with TRBJ2-1; D might be TRBD2 (5 bases). The CDR3 sequence is 15 residues long. Germline CDR1 and CDR2: SGDLS and YYNGEE. V shed 1 base and J shed 3 bases, with 11 bases lying between them. The CDR3 DNA follows: TGTGCCAGCAGCGTATCGGCGGGCTTCTACAATGAGCAGTTCTTC. It specifies CASSVSAGFYNEQFF.

This chain links TRBV11-2 with TRBJ2-1; 9 positions match TRBD2. The V gene's germline CDR1 is SGHAT and CDR2 FQNNGV. Trimming cost V 2 bases and J 3 bases; bases outside gene matches: 2. This CDR3 has 15 residues. The CDR3 loop is CASSLLAGFYNEQFF. CDR3 DNA sequence: TGTGCCAGCAGCTTACTAGCGGGGTTCTACAATGAGCAGTTCTTC.